What follows is one T cell receptor (beta chain) and its context. As yet, its antigen is unknown. The CDR3 has 14 residues. V lost 3 bases to trimming and J lost 9 bases; unmatched junction nucleotides: 8. PCR used 60 Vbeta primers and 13 Jbeta primers. The data were produced by immunoSEQ multiplex PCR, yet TCRdb's version contains in-frame clones alone and is incomplete. The data show 95,000 to 130,000 clones, with 81% seen just once and about 3.9% held by the top ten. This record comes from a study of cytomegalovirus exposure and HLA in healthy donors. Study outcomes and limitations: 16,951 TCR beta sequences were associated with HLA alleles at 0.05 false discovery rate in a later analysis. Later analysis associated a missense DCLRE1C variant with TCR beta V- and J-gene trimming.

The rearrangement joins TRBV23-1 to TRBJ2-1; 7 bases are a match to TRBD2. TRBV23-1 is classed as an ORF, of uncertain function. The receptor's source is a young woman in good health and CMV-seronegative. Sequencing used PBMCs. CDR3 sequence reads: CASSHEARGSEQFF. CDR3 nucleotide sequence: TGCGCCAGCAGTCATGAGGCGCGGGGGAGTGAGCAGTTCTTC.